This T cell receptor beta chain was sequenced in a study of cytomegalovirus exposure and HLA in healthy donors. Study results and limitations: Listed as cytomegalovirus-associated were 150 to 200 TCR beta chains. The study had only CMV serostatus as immune exposure information. The classifier reportedly diagnosed cytomegalovirus status with high sensitivity and specificity.

V gave up 6 bases and J gave up 6 bases, with 9 bases separating them. The CDR3 length is 12 residues. Germline lookup yields CDR1 MNHEY and CDR2 SVGAGI. Of note for this clone: Its target is unknown.

Healthy bone marrow donors supplied every sample. The PCR contained 60 Vbeta and 13 Jbeta primers. Sequencing used immunoSEQ multiplex PCR; TCRdb keeps in-frame clones, though not all of them. The table shows about 180,000 clones, with 76% occurring only once. Material for sequencing was PBMCs. The clonotype was recovered from a man between 18 and 35 years old in good health and CMV-seronegative. The chain employs TRBV6-5 and TRBJ1-5; D unclear. The CDR3 DNA reads as TGTGCCAGCAGCCAATCGGGTCAGCCCCAGCATTTT. It encodes CASSQSGQPQHF.